This TCR beta chain was sequenced for a study of regulatory T cells in long-lasting Graves disease. Study-level points and caveats: Relative to new patients (roughly 980), persistent patients exhibited greater sharing of public clonotypes (about 2,700). Possibly, too few samples lowered accuracy.

This clonotype came up a few times. Antigen specificity is unknown. V was pared by 0 bases and J by 2 bases, with 19 bases between. Germline loops: CDR1 LGHNA, CDR2 YSLEER. The CDR3 covers 18 residues. Libraries of TCR beta came from iRepertoire HTBI primers plus Arm-PCR of CDR3 regions. TCRdb used MiXCR to reprocess the multiplex PCR reads, holding one entry per CDR3 protein. Of under 250,000 distinct CDR3 sequences in the sample, 20% to 25% were seen once. Specified time point: newly diagnosed GD, antithyroid drugs for less than 3 months. From PBMCs, RNA was extracted and then used to make the TCR library.

The sequence derives from a female donor with Graves disease. The sample in question was peripheral blood mononuclear cells (PBMCs), obtained at new diagnosis, from a patient treated with antithyroid drugs. This chain joins TRBV4-3 and TRBJ1-2; D is ambiguous. The CDR3 protein is CASSQDHFGSGGNYGYTF. DNA for the CDR3: TGCGCCAGCAGCCAAGATCACTTTGGGTCGGGAGGGAACTATGGCTACACCTTC.